What follows are 26 T cell receptor beta chains derived from one specimen sequenced in a study of T cell responses to AZD1222 COVID-19 vaccine. Repertoires were generated with immunoSEQ multiplex PCR, while TCRdb's copy carries only in-frame clones and drops some. The table lists 72,000 or so clones, roughly 85% of them singletons. Here the sequenced sample was peripheral blood, taken on day 0 of AZD1222 vaccination. The source of these receptors is an adult in good health.

As to this clone: The same CDR3 is also encoded by other DNA sequences in this sample. This chain links TRBV2 with TRBJ1-2; D is uncertain. The CDR3 spans 13 residues. The germline V gene encodes CDR1 SNHLY and CDR2 FYNNEI. V lost 6 bases, J lost 4 bases, and 12 bases lay in between. CDR3 coding DNA: TGTGCCAGCAGGGAGGCAGCTCGCTATGGCTACACCTTC. Its translation is CASREAARYGYTF.

This rearrangement joins TRBV3-1 (or the pseudogene TRBV3-2) to TRBJ2-3, with no clear D. CDR1 is LGHDT and CDR2 is YNNKEL in the germline V gene (reference sequence). The CDR3 is made up of 14 amino acids. V was shortened by 0 bases and J by 6 bases, with 10 bases between the two germline ends. CDR3 in amino acids: CASSQEPGLDTQYF. CDR3 in DNA: TGTGCCAGCAGCCAAGAACCCGGCCTCGATACGCAGTATTTT.

This clone was counted a few times. The chain couples TRBV6-5 to TRBJ2-5; TRBD2 matches at 7 bases. The CDR3 has 15 residues. Losses at the gene ends were 7 bases for V and 2 bases for J; bases not matched to a gene: 10. Germline CDR1 is MNHEY and CDR2 is SVGAGI. CDR3 in DNA: TGTGCCAGCAACTTCCGAGGGAGGGGTCAAGAGACCCAGTACTTC. It is translated as CASNFRGRGQETQYF.

J is TRBJ2-3 and V is TRBV27, with a tentative D call TRBD1 (5 bases). Germline values: CDR1 MNHEY, CDR2 SMNVEV (reference sequence). Deletions cut 5 bases from V and 1 base from J, with 13 bases between. The CDR3 is 15 residues long. In DNA form, the CDR3 reads TGTGCCAGCAGTCCAGGGCCCTCCCGCACAGATACGCAGTATTTT. It yields the protein CASSPGPSRTDTQYF.

This chain connects TRBV5-4 to TRBJ1-2; TRBD1 might be the D (6 bases). The CDR3 runs to 16 residues. The germline V and J ends were trimmed by 3 bases and 5 bases, with 20 bases remaining between them. The germline V gene has CDR1 SGHNT and CDR2 YYREEE (reference sequence). CDR3 region: CASSSGGGRALYGYTF. CDR3 DNA: TGTGCCAGCAGCTCCGGGGGCGGGCGGGCCCTTTATGGCTACACCTTC.

The rearrangement joins TRBV25-1 to TRBJ1-1; unclear D gene. Trimming removed 4 bases from V and 1 base from J, with 7 bases in between. This CDR3 region has 13 residues. Germline loops: CDR1 MGHDK, CDR2 SYGVNS. As DNA, the CDR3 is TGTGCCAGCAGTGTAATAGGGAACACTGAAGCTTTCTTT. The encoded protein is CASSVIGNTEAFF.

V is TRBV4-1 and J is TRBJ1-2; D uncertain. Germline V CDR1 and CDR2: MGHRA, YSYEKL. The CDR3 is made up of 14 amino acids. V lost 0 bases, J lost 6 bases, and 11 bases lay in between. CDR3 residues: CASSQDWLGNGYTF. For the CDR3, the DNA is TGCGCCAGCAGCCAAGATTGGTTGGGAAATGGCTACACCTTC.

As regards this clone: Compared with germline, one end of the junction differs, possibly owing to a read error. The rearrangement links TRBV5-6 to TRBJ1-6; 9 positions match TRBD1. Germline CDR1 reads SGHDT; CDR2 reads YYEEEE. This CDR3 spans 14 amino acids. The CDR3 here is CASSLGTGYSSLHF. The CDR3 DNA is TGTGCCAGCAGCTTAGGGACAGGGTATTCATCCCTCCACTTT.

This clone was observed a handful of times. The CDR3 coding sequence is TGTGCCAGCGGGCGACAGGGATCAGATACGCAGTATTTT. It yields the protein CASGRQGSDTQYF. J is TRBJ2-3 and V is TRBV5-4, with 7 bases lining up with TRBD1. V was pared by 7 bases and J by 4 bases, with 6 bases of the junction left unmatched. Per the germline V gene, CDR1 is SGHNT and CDR2 is YYREEE (reference sequence). The CDR3 totals 13 residues.

This chain joins TRBV6-5 and TRBJ1-4, with D unclear. Deletions cut 8 bases from V and 7 bases from J, with 11 bases between. The germline V gene has CDR1 MNHEY and CDR2 SVGAGI. This CDR3 is 12 amino acids long. The CDR3 loop is CASRRAGEKLFF. The CDR3 region has the DNA TGTGCCAGCCGTCGGGCGGGTGAAAAACTGTTTTTT.

The chain uses TRBV2 and TRBJ1-1; no reliable D call. Trimming left V 6 bases short and J 7 bases short, with 15 bases between. The CDR3 length is 13 residues. CDR1 SNHLY and CDR2 FYNNEI come from the germline V gene. Here the CDR3 reads CASRREMLGEAFF. In nucleotides, the CDR3 is TGTGCCAGCAGAAGAGAGATGTTGGGTGAAGCTTTCTTT.

J is TRBJ1-6 and V is TRBV10-3; perhaps TRBD1 as D (5 bases). The V and J ends lost 8 bases and 7 bases respectively, with 15 bases between them. This CDR3 spans 14 amino acids. The germline V gene encodes CDR1 ENHRY and CDR2 SYGVKD. The CDR3 is CAIGQGDHNSPLHF. The CDR3 DNA is TGTGCCATCGGGCAGGGAGACCACAATTCACCCCTCCACTTT.

This chain links TRBV3-1 (or the pseudogene TRBV3-2) with TRBJ2-5; the D gene is possibly TRBD1 (7 bases). Trimming stripped 4 bases from V and 3 bases from J, with 12 bases between. The germline V gene encodes CDR1 LGHDT and CDR2 YNNKEL (reference sequence). CDR3 length: 14 residues. CDR3 coding DNA: TGTGCCAGCAGCCCAGGGGGGAGAGAAGAGACCCAGTACTTC. This sequence encodes CASSPGGREETQYF.

V usage is TRBV6-5 and J usage is TRBJ1-5, with TRBD1 matching over 9 bases. CDR1 is MNHEY, CDR2 SVGAGI, per germline. This CDR3 contains 14 residues. V lost 5 bases to trimming and J lost 8 bases; unmatched junction nucleotides: 7. The CDR3 DNA is TGTGCCAGCAGTACTACAGGGGGCGTGAAGCCCCAGCATTTT. Its translation is CASSTTGGVKPQHF.

This chain joins TRBV6-5 and TRBJ2-3, with a weak D call TRBD1 (6 bases). Germline CDR1 is MNHEY and CDR2 is SVGAGI. Between the trimmed V and J ends, which lost 7 bases and 4 bases, there was a span of 9 bases. This CDR3 is built from 12 residues. The DNA of the CDR3 is TGTGCCAGCATGGGGGCCCCAGATACGCAGTATTTT. Translated: CASMGAPDTQYF.

The rearrangement uses TRBV28 and TRBJ2-1, with D tentatively TRBD1 or TRBD2 (5 bases each). V lost 11 bases and J lost 9, with 20 bases in between. This CDR3 is 13 amino acids long. The germline gives CDR1 MDHEN, CDR2 SYDVKM. The CDR3 DNA is TGTGCCGAGGGGCAGACCAAGATGGGTGAGCAGTTCTTC. Translated, it gives CAEGQTKMGEQFF.

The chain is built from TRBV6-5 and TRBJ1-1, with a weak D call TRBD1 (6 bases). V lost 5 bases, J lost 7 bases, and 20 bases lay in between. The CDR3 runs to 15 residues. CDR1 MNHEY and CDR2 SVGAGI come from the germline V gene. The DNA for the CDR3 is TGTGCCAGCAGTCGTAATCCGGGACATCTATATGAAGCTTTCTTT. Its protein product is CASSRNPGHLYEAFF.

This sequence joins TRBV6-5 and TRBJ1-2; 11 positions match TRBD1. The germline V gene has CDR1 MNHEY and CDR2 SVGAGI. The CDR3 has 15 residues. V shed 4 bases and J 3 bases; nucleotides not matched to a gene: 4. Here the CDR3 reads CASSFRDRGDYGYTF. The CDR3 DNA reads as TGTGCCAGCAGTTTCCGGGACAGGGGGGACTATGGCTACACCTTC.

V is TRBV3-1 (or the pseudogene TRBV3-2) and J is TRBJ1-5; possible D gene TRBD1, 6 bases. The ends were cut back, 3 bases at V and 0 bases at J, with 9 bases in the middle. This CDR3 region has 15 residues. Germline assignment: CDR1 LGHDT and CDR2 YNNKEL (reference sequence). The CDR3: CASSHGGGSNQPQHF. Written as DNA, the CDR3 is TGTGCCAGCAGCCATGGGGGCGGTAGCAATCAGCCCCAGCATTTT.

This clone has just a few counts. The gene calls are TRBV5-8 and TRBJ1-2, with D unclear. V was clipped by 2 bases and J by 4 bases, with 12 bases between them. This CDR3 contains 14 residues. The germline V gene has CDR1 SGHTS and CDR2 YDEGEE. As DNA, the CDR3 is TGTGCCAGCAGCTTAGACCGGGCCGCCTATGGCTACACCTTC. Protein product: CASSLDRAAYGYTF.

This clone has a handful of counts. This chain connects TRBV5-1 to TRBJ2-7; unclear D gene. V lost 4 bases to trimming and J lost 3 bases, with 5 bases between them. Germline V gene data show CDR1 as SGHRS and CDR2 as YFSETQ. The CDR3 extends over 11 amino acids. The CDR3, as DNA: TGCGCCAGCAGCGAGAACTACGAGCAGTACTTC. Protein sequence: CASSENYEQYF.

J is TRBJ1-2 and V is TRBV11-2, with 8 bases identical to TRBD1. The V and J ends lost 4 bases and 2 bases, in that order; junction bases with no gene match: 12. This CDR3 is built from 17 residues. Germline V gene sequence: CDR1 SGHAT, CDR2 FQNNGV. DNA of the CDR3: TGTGCCAGCAGCTCACCCTACCGGACAGGGTCCAACTATGGCTACACCTTC. Its translation: CASSSPYRTGSNYGYTF.

The chain is built from TRBV29-1 and TRBJ2-7; 8 nucleotides match TRBD2. After removal of 5 bases from V and 3 bases from J, the junction contained 9 bases not matched to a gene. Germline values: CDR1 SQVTM, CDR2 ANQGSEA. CDR3 length equals 14 residues. The CDR3 loop is CSVRPSSGNYEQYF. CDR3 bases: TGCAGCGTTCGTCCTAGTAGCGGGAACTACGAGCAGTACTTC.

The gene calls are TRBV10-3 and TRBJ1-6, with TRBD1 identical over 7 bases. Trimming took 6 bases from V and 7 from J; bases not matched to a gene: 6. Germline loops: CDR1 ENHRY, CDR2 SYGVKD. This CDR3 contains 14 residues. The CDR3 protein is CAIRTTGENSPLHF. The CDR3 nucleotides are TGTGCCATCAGAACTACAGGGGAAAATTCACCCCTCCACTTT.

V is TRBV21-1 and J is TRBJ2-2; the table's D call TRBD1 went unverified against the DNA. TRBV21-1 is labeled a pseudogene. CDR3 length equals 17 residues. CDR3 coding DNA: TGTGCCAGCGCAAGGGACAGCTACTCCTCTACAACCGGGGAGCTGTTTTTT. It codes for CASARDSYSSTTGELFF.

V and J are TRBV18 and TRBJ1-2; no reliable D call. V shed 3 bases and J shed 7 bases, with 12 bases lying between them. The CDR3 is 13 amino acids. Germline-derived CDR1 and CDR2 are KGHSH and LQKENI. CDR3 coding DNA: TGTGCCAGCTCACCCCCGGATAGCCCTGGCTACACCTTC. Translated: CASSPPDSPGYTF.